Detailed here is one TCR beta chain. This clone was counted only a few times. This clone's antigen is unknown. Per-base quality was not reported, and no clone a single base away is much larger than it. In the same sample, other DNA sequences code for this CDR3. The High Capacity cDNA Reverse Transcription Kit was used to reverse transcribe all of the isolated RNA, meaning that expressed TCRB transcripts were what got sequenced. Deep immunoSEQ sequencing was applied to naive, central memory and regulatory T cell samples, giving an average of around 3.8 million total reads per sample. Sorted cells were lysed in RLT buffer, and RNA was extracted using DNase-treated RNeasy Micro or Mini kits according to cell number. Each cell subset was processed separately to prevent cross-contamination, with patient and healthy donor samples processed together. Using the immunoSEQ multiplex PCR, TCRB sequences were amplified from cDNA into 87-bp fragments spanning the CDR3 region. Sequencing of the amplicons was performed on the Illumina HiSeq platform. In the original analysis: Synthetic template baselines were used to correct PCR bias computationally, reads within Hamming distance 2 were collapsed, and singletons that could not be merged were discarded. Reads were aligned against IMGT to assign V, D and J genes, CDR3 length and insertions or deletions at six rearrangement sites. Within each subset, clonotype counts were normalized to the number of sorted cells before true diversity and Gini coefficients were calculated with the tcR R package. Repertoire sharing was quantified using the overlap coefficient calculated on TCRB nucleotide sequences. Out-of-frame TCRB sequences from naive cells were analyzed to stand in for the pre-selection repertoire. Not all clones reach the TCRdb copy of this immuneACCESS table, which keeps in-frame sequences only. Checked studies attribute under half of the gap to unresolved V genes and leave the rest unexplained. Clonal size and the V and J genes are those of that table, whereas D and trimming came from the DNA. Across this sample there are approximately 240,000 clones, with 16% seen only once. Jointly, the top ten make up 0.085% of the sample.

Each donor gave one peripheral blood draw, roughly 110 mL on average, collected into heparinised tubes. Using a panel that included CD45RO, CCR7, CD25, CD127, CD95 and CD27, naive, central memory, regulatory and stem cell-like memory CD4+ T cells were sorted on a BD FACSAria II. All sorted populations exceeded 95% purity. PBMCs were isolated right away by Lymphoprep density gradient centrifugation and were stained directly, without culture. So that batch effects would be minimized, each experiment stained and sorted samples in pairs, pairing one healthy donor with one patient. The germline V gene (reference sequence) specifies GTSNPN as CDR1 and SVGIG as CDR2. Trimming takes 5 bases from V and 4 bases from J, and the germline ends sit 6 bases apart. CDR3 length: 11 amino acids, cysteine to phenylalanine. CDR3 DNA only is kept here, 33 bases in frame from base 1. This sample stems from a study of beta chain features in type 1 diabetes (dated by TCRdb to about 2018). Turning to the overall study: Mean age, gender distribution, total cell number and subset yield did not differ between patients and healthy donors. In the study, TCRB repertoires of sorted circulating CD4+ T cell subsets from recently diagnosed type 1 diabetes patients were compared with those of matched healthy donors. A total of some 100,000,000 sorted cells were examined across all samples, and a strong correlation was observed between cell number per subset and RNA yield. Whereas all 30 or so donors provided naive and central memory subsets, regulatory and stem cell-like memory subsets were isolated from just 8 patients and about 8 healthy donors.

What the study reported, not specific to this receptor: Sequencing cDNA rather than genomic DNA could over-represent highly expressing activated cells, although activation and CD3 levels did not differ between groups. Shorter templates might have been favored by PCR, but patient and control samples were amplified and corrected together, so both groups would have been affected equally by any skew. Patients with type 1 diabetes made fewer insertions and deleted more nucleotides at VDJ recombination sites, implying thymic rearrangement abnormalities. Only small numbers of individuals were included in the HLA sub-analyses, which left unresolved whether HLA type had any influence on TCRB rearrangement. The naive, central memory and regulatory TCRB repertoires appeared to resemble one another more closely among patients than among healthy donors. In all four CD4+ subsets, TCRB CDR3 length was moderately but significantly shorter in type 1 diabetes patients.

This clonotype originated in a man aged 30 to 39 with type 1 diabetes. Input material: naive CD4+ T cells from blood. The cell subset or site label, as the study defines it: true naive CD4+ T cells. This sequence uses TRBV30 and TRBJ1-3; the D segment cannot be called with confidence. The nucleotides are TGTGCCTGGGGACGAGGAAACACCATATATTTT. This encodes CAWGRGNTIYF.